A single TCR beta chain is shown here with its context. The entry originates in a study of cytomegalovirus exposure and HLA in healthy donors. The PCR was carried out with 60 Vbeta primers and 13 Jbeta primers. Clones were sequenced by immunoSEQ multiplex PCR, and TCRdb holds only the in-frame ones, with some missing. The sample lists under 200,000 clones, more than 65% seen once, with roughly 6.7% in the top ten. The V and J ends lost 1 base and 4 bases respectively, with 8 bases between them. This CDR3 has 14 amino acids. CDR1 and CDR2 (germline): SGDLS, YYNGEE. The sample was PBMCs. This chain joins TRBV9 and TRBJ2-2; the D is unclear. The clonotype comes from a man in his fifties in good health and CMV-seropositive. CDR3 residues: CASSVQWATGELFF. CDR3 in DNA: TGTGCCAGCAGCGTACAATGGGCCACCGGGGAGCTGTTTTTT. Combining the CDR3 with reference TRBV9 and TRBJ2-2 gives the whole variable domain DSGVTQTPKHLITATGQRVTLRCSPRSGDLSVYWYQQSLDQGLQFLIQYYNGEERAKGNILERFSAQQFPDLHSELNLSSLELGDSALYFCASSVQWATGELFFGEGSRLTVL.